This TCR beta chain is drawn from a study of blood T cells in healthy people across ages. This CDR3 contains 15 residues. Germline CDR1 MGHRA, CDR2 YSYEKL. V lost 0 bases to trimming and J lost 4 bases, with 12 bases between them. With a J-beta primer mix and a sample-barcoded 5' primer, a second PCR ran about 7 to 12 cycles. In TCRdb, the 5' RACE reads were re-called with MiXCR into one record per CDR3 protein. The data show approximately 1.5 million distinct CDR3 sequences, 30% to 35% seen once. This TCR derives from a woman under 40 in good health. Material: blood. This chain connects TRBV4-1 to TRBJ1-2; the D is unclear. The DNA for the CDR3 is TGCGCCAGCAGCCAAGATCTGAACACTTTCTATGGCTACACCTTC. It encodes CASSQDLNTFYGYTF.